This T cell receptor (beta chain) was recovered during a study of shared clonotypes between healthy human individuals. CD8 cells classed as naive were CD45RO-negative and positively selected for CCR7, excluding terminally differentiated effector memory CD45RA+ cells. CDR3 length: 15 residues. V dropped 5 bases and J dropped 0; count of bases not matched to a gene: 4. Germline lookup yields CDR1 MDHEN and CDR2 SYDVKM. Genomic DNA belonging to each subset was distributed in equal measure over several immunoSEQ plates. Sorted-subset replicate PCR reactions were performed with about 190 ng DNA, corresponding to roughly 29,000 T cell genomes. Here immunoSEQ multiplex PCR was the method, and the copy in TCRdb shows in-frame clones only, minus some. This sample has about 820,000 clones, with 90% to 95% found just once.

Specimen: naive CD8+ T cells sorted from blood. The sequence was obtained from a man aged 25-40 years in good health. This sequence joins TRBV28 and TRBJ1-5; 7 bases map to TRBD1. The CDR3 loop reads CASSRDRDSNQPQHF. Here the CDR3 DNA reads TGTGCCAGCAGTCGGGACAGAGATAGCAATCAGCCCCAGCATTTT.